Each of the 30 T cell receptor beta chains below was sequenced from the same sample in a study of CD8+ T cells in alopecia areata. The treatment was: oral pan-JAK inhibitor, 5-10 mg twice daily. RNA was extracted and reverse transcribed into cDNA as the sequencing template. The repertoire was sequenced with immunoSEQ multiplex PCR; TCRdb's copy has only in-frame clones and lacks some. The data contain roughly 220,000 clones, 35% to 40% of them seen just once; the ten biggest clones take up 0.48%. The source was CD4+ T cells sorted from blood, collected between weeks 30 and 35, from a patient treated with tofacitinib. The receptors were sampled from a human donor with alopecia areata.

This chain joins TRBV15 and TRBJ1-1, with D maybe TRBD1 (5 bases). V was pared by 5 bases and J by 3 bases, with 13 bases between. In germline, CDR1 is LNHNV, CDR2 YYDKDF (reference sequence). The CDR3 consists of 14 residues. CDR3 bases: TGTGCCACCAGCCCCGTCGGGGCGGACACTGAAGCTTTCTTT. As protein: CATSPVGADTEAFF.

The sample holds one count of this clone. The J gene is TRBJ1-2, the V gene TRBV6-1; unclear D gene. Trimming took 6 bases from V and 2 from J, leaving 7 bases between them. This CDR3 is 12 amino acids long. Germline CDR1 is MNHNS and CDR2 is SASEGT. The CDR3 sequence is CASSRVNYGYTF. CDR3 bases: TGTGCCAGCAGCCGTGTAAACTATGGCTACACCTTC.

This clone was counted many times. J is TRBJ1-1 and V is TRBV19; possible D gene TRBD1, 5 bases. The CDR3 spans 15 residues. Deletions cut 5 bases from V and 1 base from J, with 14 bases between. Germline V lookup: CDR1 LNHDA, CDR2 SQIVND (reference sequence). The CDR3 DNA sequence: TGTGCCAGTAGTCCCGGGGCCACTGGGAACACTGAAGCTTTCTTT. Protein sequence: CASSPGATGNTEAFF.

This clone appeared a few times. J is TRBJ1-2 and V is TRBV5-1, with TRBD1 matching 8 bases. Germline V gene sequence: CDR1 SGHRS, CDR2 YFSETQ. V lost 3 bases to trimming and J lost 3 bases; unmatched junction nucleotides: 1. The CDR3 sequence is 13 residues long. The DNA of the CDR3 is TGCGCCAGCAGCTCGGACAGGGACTATGGCTACACCTTC. It encodes CASSSDRDYGYTF.

The V call is TRBV30, the J call TRBJ2-7, with 8 nucleotides matching TRBD1. From germline, CDR1 is GTSNPN and CDR2 SVGIG (reference sequence). The CDR3 is 14 residues long. V was pared by 0 bases and J by 2 bases, with 3 bases of the junction left unmatched. Here the CDR3 DNA reads TGTGCCTGGAGTGTAGGGACAGGACCCTACGAGCAGTACTTC. It specifies CAWSVGTGPYEQYF. Full variable domain (remainder filled in from reference TRBV30 and TRBJ2-7): SQTIHQWPATLVQPVGSPLSLECTVEGTSNPNLYWYRQAAGRGLQLLFYSVGIGQISSEVPQNLSASRPQDRQFILSSKKLLLSDSGFYLCAWSVGTGPYEQYFGPGTRLTVT.

In this sample, this clone turned up a few times. The V gene is TRBV5-1, the J gene TRBJ1-4; a weak D match, TRBD1 (5 bases). The V end was cut by 0 bases, the J end by 5 bases, with 17 bases between. Germline lookup yields CDR1 SGHRS and CDR2 YFSETQ. The CDR3 sequence is 17 residues long. In DNA form, the CDR3 reads TGCGCCAGCAGCTTGGGACAGAAAGTCGGTGGAAATGAAAAACTGTTTTTT. Residues: CASSLGQKVGGNEKLFF.

This chain joins TRBV30 and TRBJ1-5; D is unclear. Germline V CDR1 and CDR2: GTSNPN, SVGIG (reference sequence). Deletions cut 1 base from V and 0 bases from J, with 7 bases between. This CDR3 comprises 14 residues. This CDR3 is CAWSEAVSNQPQHF. CDR3 in DNA: TGTGCCTGGAGTGAGGCAGTTAGCAATCAGCCCCAGCATTTT.

This clone occurred a few times. The chain links TRBV29-1 to TRBJ1-2; D not certain. The germline gives CDR1 SQVTM, CDR2 ANQGSEA. The CDR3 covers 12 residues. Trimming took 4 bases from V and 8 from J, leaving 14 bases between them. The CDR3 is CSVVYLGTGYTF. The CDR3 nucleotides are TGCAGCGTTGTGTATTTAGGAACGGGCTACACCTTC.

The chain uses TRBV2 and TRBJ2-7; TRBD1 is a possible D gene (6 bases). V lost 5 bases to trimming and J lost 3 bases, with 14 bases between them. The CDR3 has 14 residues. CDR1 SNHLY and CDR2 FYNNEI come from the germline V gene. CDR3 in amino acids: CASSFTGLGYEQYF. The CDR3 coding sequence is TGTGCCAGCAGTTTTACAGGGCTAGGCTACGAGCAGTACTTC.

V and J are TRBV27 and TRBJ1-2; 9 bases agree with TRBD1. The germline V gene encodes CDR1 MNHEY and CDR2 SMNVEV (reference sequence). The CDR3 sequence is 16 residues long. The V segment lost 2 bases and the J segment 3 bases; nucleotides outside the gene matches: 7. Here the CDR3 DNA reads TGTGCCAGCAGTTTACAAGGGACAGGGCGACACTATGGCTACACCTTC. Encoded protein: CASSLQGTGRHYGYTF.

The CDR3 DNA sequence: TGTGCCAGCAGCTTAGTTGCGGGCGCGCAGGGCTACGAGCAGTACTTC. Amino acid sequence: CASSLVAGAQGYEQYF. The rearrangement links TRBV7-2 to TRBJ2-7; possibly TRBD1 or TRBD2 for D (5 bases each). V lost 1 base to trimming and J lost 3 bases, with 16 bases between them. CDR1 is SGHTA and CDR2 is FQGNSA in the germline V gene. There are 16 residues in the CDR3.

This clone was counted only a few times. The chain recombines TRBV18 with TRBJ1-1; D is unresolved. V was cut by 3 bases and J by 4 bases, with 9 bases left in between. Germline V gene data show CDR1 as KGHSH and CDR2 as LQKENI. The CDR3 has 13 amino acids. DNA of the CDR3: TGTGCCAGCTCACCTGAGGACGGCACTGAAGCTTTCTTT. Translating gives CASSPEDGTEAFF. The whole variable domain, filled in from reference TRBV18 and TRBJ1-1, reads NAGVMQNPRHLVRRRGQEARLRCSPMKGHSHVYWYRQLPEEGLKFMVYLQKENIIDESGMPKERFSAEFPKEGPSILRIQQVVRGDSAAYFCASSPEDGTEAFFGQGTRLTVV.

V and J are TRBV6-6 and TRBJ1-1; 7 bases are a match to TRBD1. Unmatched junction bases numbered 1, after V lost 0 bases and J lost 3 bases. The CDR3 consists of 14 residues. Per germline, CDR1 MNHNY and CDR2 SVGAGI (reference sequence). The CDR3 coding sequence is TGTGCCAGCAGTTACTCTCAGGGGGACACTGAAGCTTTCTTT. Its translation: CASSYSQGDTEAFF.

This clone was detected a few times. The chain is built from TRBV19 and TRBJ1-3; 7 bases map to TRBD1. Germline CDR1 reads LNHDA; CDR2 reads SQIVND (reference sequence). J gave up 2 bases and V 5 bases, and 6 bases lay outside the gene matches. This CDR3 comprises 15 residues. In DNA, the CDR3 is TGTGCCAGTAGTCGCGACAGGGATGCTGGAAACACCATATATTTT. The encoded protein is CASSRDRDAGNTIYF.

This rearrangement joins TRBV2 to TRBJ1-5, with TRBD1 matching over 8 bases. The germline V gene has CDR1 SNHLY and CDR2 FYNNEI. V lost 6 bases and J lost 0; bases outside the gene matches: 4. The CDR3 consists of 15 residues. CDR3 sequence reads: CASRGTGPSNQPQHF. The CDR3 nucleotides read TGTGCCAGCAGGGGGACAGGACCTAGCAATCAGCCCCAGCATTTT.

The gene calls are TRBV29-1 and TRBJ2-3; no definite D call. The V end was cut by 8 bases, the J end by 5 bases, with 11 bases between. From germline, CDR1 is SQVTM and CDR2 ANQGSEA. The CDR3 is 11 residues long. CDR3 in DNA: TGCAGCTTCAGATTCGGAGATACGCAGTATTTT. Translated, it gives CSFRFGDTQYF.

The rearrangement links TRBV29-1 to TRBJ1-2, with a tentative D call TRBD1 (5 bases). Trimming removed 3 bases from V and 6 bases from J, with 20 bases in between. Germline CDR1 is SQVTM and CDR2 is ANQGSEA. This CDR3 has 15 amino acids. The CDR3 loop reads CSVDQYIDEGNGYTF. CDR3 coding DNA: TGCAGCGTTGACCAATATATTGACGAGGGGAATGGCTACACCTTC.

This clone was seen more than once but under ten times. The chain joins TRBV29-1 to TRBJ2-1; the match to TRBD2 covers 9 bases. Germline V CDR1 and CDR2: SQVTM, ANQGSEA. Losses at the gene ends were 5 bases for V and 4 bases for J; bases not matched to a gene: 9. The CDR3 length is 15 residues. CDR3 coding DNA: TGCAGCGTTTCCCTGAGACTAGCGGAATACAATGAGCAGTTCTTC. This translates into CSVSLRLAEYNEQFF.

The rearrangement joins TRBV12-5 to TRBJ2-3; 10 bases align to TRBD2. The length of the CDR3 is 15 residues. Germline V gene sequence: CDR1 LGHNT, CDR2 FRNRAP. The trim removed 6 bases at V and 1 base at J, leaving 4 bases unmatched. CDR3 sequence: CASGPGTSGTDTQYF. The CDR3 coding sequence is TGTGCTAGTGGGCCCGGGACTAGCGGCACAGATACGCAGTATTTT. The entire variable domain, with the rest obtained from reference TRBV12-5 and TRBJ2-3, is as follows: DARVTQTPRHKVTEMGQEVTMRCQPILGHNTVFWYRQTMMQGLELLAYFRNRAPLDDSGMPKDRFSAEMPDATLATLKIQPSEPRDSAVYFCASGPGTSGTDTQYFGPGTRLTVL.

J is TRBJ2-1 and V is TRBV2; 8 bases map to TRBD2. V was clipped by 7 bases and J by 0 bases; unmatched bases: 11. Germline V gene lookup returns CDR1 SNHLY and CDR2 FYNNEI. The CDR3 runs to 17 residues. This CDR3 reads CASIRAGDSSSYNEQFF. CDR3 nucleotides: TGTGCCAGCATCCGAGCGGGGGACTCGAGCTCCTACAATGAGCAGTTCTTC.

This sequence joins TRBV7-2 and TRBJ1-1; D may be TRBD1 (5 bases). Trimming took off 5 bases at V and 3 bases at J, with 22 bases between the two ends. CDR3 length: 17 amino acids. Germline-derived CDR1 and CDR2 are SGHTA and FQGNSA. The CDR3 protein is CASSTLPERRGDTEAFF. The CDR3 region has the DNA TGTGCCAGCAGCACCCTCCCGGAGAGGCGGGGGGACACTGAAGCTTTCTTT. Variable domain in full (rest from reference TRBV7-2 and TRBJ1-1): GAGVSQSPSNKVTEKGKDVELRCDPISGHTALYWYRQSLGQGLEFLIYFQGNSAPDKSGLPSDRFSAERTGGSVSTLTIQRTQQEDSAVYLCASSTLPERRGDTEAFFGQGTRLTVV.

The chain has TRBV6-5 and TRBJ1-5, with D hard to call. The CDR3 has 15 residues. With 6 bases removed from V and 1 base from J, the gap between germline ends came to 13 bases. CDR1 and CDR2 from the germline V gene are MNHEY and SVGAGI. CDR3 sequence (DNA): TGTGCCAGCAGACGCACCCCCGAGAGCAATCAGCCCCAGCATTTT. This sequence encodes CASRRTPESNQPQHF.

The V call is TRBV7-8, the J call TRBJ1-2; D unresolved. This CDR3 has 12 residues. Germline V gives CDR1 SGHVS, CDR2 FQNEAQ. Trimming removed 5 bases from V and 13 bases from J, with 17 bases in between. The CDR3, as DNA: TGTGCCAGCAGCCCGTCGCTTGAGGCTGCCACCTTC. The encoded protein is CASSPSLEAATF. The full variable domain, rest sourced from reference TRBV7-8 and TRBJ1-2, is GAGVSQSPRYKVAKRGQDVALRCDPISGHVSLFWYQQALGQGPEFLTYFQNEAQLDKSGLPSDRFFAERPEGSVSTLKIQRTQQEDSAVYLCASSPSLEAATFGSGTRLTVV.

The chain combines TRBV27 with TRBJ1-6; 10 bases are shared with TRBD1. The CDR3 covers 17 residues. Germline V lookup: CDR1 MNHEY, CDR2 SMNVEV (reference sequence). After removal of 5 bases from V and 4 bases from J, the junction contained 8 bases not matched to a gene. The CDR3 region has the DNA TGTGCCAGCAGTCCCTGGACAGGGGGTCGATATAATTCACCCCTCCACTTT. Amino acids: CASSPWTGGRYNSPLHF.

The V call is TRBV6-5, the J call TRBJ2-2, with TRBD2 identical over 7 bases. Looked up from germline, CDR1 is MNHEY and CDR2 is SVGAGI. CDR3 size: 14 residues. Unmatched junction bases numbered 4, after V lost 4 bases and J lost 5 bases. This chain's CDR3 is CASSWGRETGELFF. In DNA, the CDR3 is TGTGCCAGCAGTTGGGGGAGGGAAACCGGGGAGCTGTTTTTT.

The chain joins TRBV2 to TRBJ1-1, with TRBD1 matching 7 bases. J gave up 5 bases and V 5 bases, and 5 bases lay outside the gene matches. The V gene's germline CDR1 is SNHLY and CDR2 FYNNEI. This CDR3 is 13 amino acids long. In DNA form, the CDR3 reads TGTGCCAGCAGTACCCAGGGGGTAACTGAAGCTTTCTTT. The encoded protein is CASSTQGVTEAFF. The whole variable domain, filled in from reference TRBV2 and TRBJ1-1, reads EPEVTQTPSHQVTQMGQEVILRCVPISNHLYFYWYRQILGQKVEFLVSFYNNEISEKSEIFDDQFSVERPDGSNFTLKIRSTKLEDSAMYFCASSTQGVTEAFFGQGTRLTVV.

V usage is TRBV14 and J usage is TRBJ2-6, with no clear D. The CDR3 is 16 amino acids. Trimming stripped 0 bases from V and 0 bases from J, with 6 bases between. Per germline, CDR1 SGHDN and CDR2 FVKESK. The CDR3 region is CASSQDRGSGANVLTF. CDR3 sequence (DNA): TGTGCCAGCAGCCAAGATCGCGGCTCTGGGGCCAACGTCCTGACTTTC.

The CDR3, as DNA: TGTGCCAGCAGCTTGGGCTGGAGCTCCTACAATGAGCAGTTCTTC. Translating it yields CASSLGWSSYNEQFF. The chain joins TRBV5-6 to TRBJ2-1; D unclear. The germline V and J ends were trimmed by 0 bases and 0 bases, with 7 bases remaining between them. This CDR3 has 15 residues. CDR1 SGHDT and CDR2 YYEEEE come from the germline V gene.

This sequence joins TRBV25-1 and TRBJ2-1, with D perhaps being TRBD1 or TRBD2 (5 bases each). This CDR3 spans 14 amino acids. The V and J ends lost 6 bases and 8 bases respectively, with 17 bases between them. Germline V lookup: CDR1 MGHDK, CDR2 SYGVNS. CDR3 nucleotide sequence: TGTGCCAGCAGCACCCGGGGCCAACTGGATGAGCAGTTCTTC. Protein sequence: CASSTRGQLDEQFF. Supplemented by reference TRBV25-1 and TRBJ2-1, the full variable domain reads EADIYQTPRYLVIGTGKKITLECSQTMGHDKMYWYQQDPGMELHLIHYSYGVNSTEKGDLSSESTVSRIRTEHFPLTLESARPSHTSQYLCASSTRGQLDEQFFGPGTRLTVL.

The chain couples TRBV7-9 to TRBJ2-7; D remains unclear. Germline loops: CDR1 SEHNR, CDR2 FQNEAQ (reference sequence). The CDR3 is 14 amino acids. The V end lost 6 bases, the J end lost 3 bases, and 15 bases lay between the germline ends. CDR3: CASSLLSPIYEQYF. CDR3 nucleotides: TGTGCCAGCAGTCTGCTGAGTCCTATCTACGAGCAGTACTTC.